The T cell receptor beta chain under discussion was sequenced for a study of cytomegalovirus exposure and HLA in healthy donors. The CDR3 is 14 residues long. V shed 3 bases and J shed 3 bases, with 9 bases lying between them. Germline V gives CDR1 MNHEY, CDR2 SMNVEV (reference sequence). PCR amplification relied on 60 Vbeta primers (plus 13 Jbeta primers). The protocol was immunoSEQ multiplex PCR, while the TCRdb copy is restricted to in-frame clones and leaves out a portion. The sample records about 100,000 clones, around 80% being singletons. This sequence was found in a woman aged 18 to 35 in good health and CMV-seronegative. The V call is TRBV27, the J call TRBJ2-1; no reliable D call. Sequences were obtained from PBMCs. CDR3 sequence (DNA): TGTGCCAGCAGTTTCGAGCTCGGCTACAATGAGCAGTTCTTC. Amino acid sequence: CASSFELGYNEQFF.